The T cell receptor (beta chain) under discussion was sequenced for a study of neoadjuvant anti-PD-1 for oral cavity cancer. The study's findings and limits: Post-nivolumab, blood T cell clonality was significantly elevated in non-responders. Treg/Th17 ratio rose with pretreatment blood and fell with post-treatment tumor TCRbeta clonality.

Only in-frame clones appear in the TCRdb table, and some are missing; sequencing was by immunoSEQ multiplex PCR. This sample has about 80,000 clones, with roughly 80% found just once. About this clone: The target antigen is unknown.

V lost 5 bases and J lost 7, with 9 bases in between. The CDR3 is made up of 11 amino acids. Germline V gene sequence: CDR1 MNHNY, CDR2 SVGAGI (reference sequence). Sequenced material: PBMCs, taken before nivolumab (anti-PD-1) treatment. This sequence was found in a person between 35 and 79 years old with oral cavity squamous cell carcinoma. The chain combines TRBV6-6 with TRBJ2-7, with no clear D. CDR3 loop: CASSTVGEQYF. CDR3 nucleotide sequence: TGTGCCAGCAGTACCGTTGGGGAGCAGTACTTC.